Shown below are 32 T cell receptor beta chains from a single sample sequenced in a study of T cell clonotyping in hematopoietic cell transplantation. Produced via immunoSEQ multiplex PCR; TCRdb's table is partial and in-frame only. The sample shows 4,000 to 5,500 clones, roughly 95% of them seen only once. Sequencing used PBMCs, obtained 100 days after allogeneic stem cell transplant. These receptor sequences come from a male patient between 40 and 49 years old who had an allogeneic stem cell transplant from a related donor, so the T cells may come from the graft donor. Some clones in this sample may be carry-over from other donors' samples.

This CDR3 reads CASSLLTAYGYTF. CDR3 nucleotides: TGTGCCAGCAGCTTACTGACGGCCTATGGCTACACCTTC. The chain has TRBV7-2 and TRBJ1-2; no reliable D call. The CDR3 consists of 13 residues. The V end was cut by 2 bases, the J end by 4 bases, with 8 bases between. Germline CDR1 reads SGHTA; CDR2 reads FQGNSA.

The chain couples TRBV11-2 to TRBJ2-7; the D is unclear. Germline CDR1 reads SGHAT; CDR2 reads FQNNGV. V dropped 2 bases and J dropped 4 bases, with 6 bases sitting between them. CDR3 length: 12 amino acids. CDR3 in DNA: TGTGCCAGCAGCTTACTCGATTACGAGCAGTACTTC. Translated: CASSLLDYEQYF.

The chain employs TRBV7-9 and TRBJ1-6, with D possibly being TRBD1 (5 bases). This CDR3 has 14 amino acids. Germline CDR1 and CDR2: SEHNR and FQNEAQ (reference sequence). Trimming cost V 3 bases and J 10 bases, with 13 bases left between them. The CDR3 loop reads CASSFVGGRSPLHF. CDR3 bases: TGTGCCAGCAGCTTTGTGGGGGGTCGATCACCCCTCCACTTT.

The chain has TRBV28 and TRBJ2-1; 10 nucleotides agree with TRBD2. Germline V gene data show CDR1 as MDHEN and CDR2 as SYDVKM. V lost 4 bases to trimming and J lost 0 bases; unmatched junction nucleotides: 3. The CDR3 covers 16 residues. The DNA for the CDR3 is TGTGCCAGCAGTTCCCCTAGCGGGAGCTCCTACAATGAGCAGTTCTTC. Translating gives CASSSPSGSSYNEQFF.

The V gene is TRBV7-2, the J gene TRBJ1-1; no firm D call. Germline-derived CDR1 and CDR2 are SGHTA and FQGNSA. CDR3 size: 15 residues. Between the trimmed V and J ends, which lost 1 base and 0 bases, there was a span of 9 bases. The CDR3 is CASSLGAELNTEAFF. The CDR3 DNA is TGTGCCAGCAGCTTAGGTGCGGAATTGAACACTGAAGCTTTCTTT.

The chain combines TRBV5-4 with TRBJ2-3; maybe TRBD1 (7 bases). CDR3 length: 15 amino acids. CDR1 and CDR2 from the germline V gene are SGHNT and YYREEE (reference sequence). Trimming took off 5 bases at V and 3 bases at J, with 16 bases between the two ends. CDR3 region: CASSRGQAGTDTQYF. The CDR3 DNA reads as TGTGCCAGCAGTCGCGGACAGGCGGGGACAGATACGCAGTATTTT.

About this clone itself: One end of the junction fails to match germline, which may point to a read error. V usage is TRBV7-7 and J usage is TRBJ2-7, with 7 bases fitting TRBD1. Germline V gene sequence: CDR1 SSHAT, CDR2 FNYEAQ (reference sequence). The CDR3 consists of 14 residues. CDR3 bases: TGTGCTAGCAGCTTAGGGACAGACCTCTACGAGCAGTACTTC. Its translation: CASSLGTDLYEQYF. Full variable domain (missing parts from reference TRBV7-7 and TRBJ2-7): GAGVSQSPRYKVTKRGQDVTLRCDPISSHATLYWYQQALGQGPEFLTYFNYEAQPDKSGLPSDRFSAERPEGSISTLTIQRTEQRDSAMYRCASSLGTDLYEQYFGPGTRLTVT.

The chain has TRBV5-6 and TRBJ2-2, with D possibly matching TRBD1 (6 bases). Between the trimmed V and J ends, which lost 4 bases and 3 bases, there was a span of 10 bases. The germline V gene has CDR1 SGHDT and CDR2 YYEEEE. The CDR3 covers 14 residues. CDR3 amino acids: CASSLGHYTGELFF. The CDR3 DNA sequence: TGTGCCAGCAGCCTGGGACACTACACCGGGGAGCTGTTTTTT.

Here the CDR3 DNA reads TGTGCCAGCAGTTACCCGGGAGCCTACGAGCAGTACTTC. Translated, it gives CASSYPGAYEQYF. The chain has TRBV6-6 and TRBJ2-7; tentative D call: TRBD2 (6 bases). V lost 2 bases and J lost 2, with 7 bases in between. The CDR3 has 13 amino acids. Germline-derived CDR1 and CDR2 are MNHNY and SVGAGI (reference sequence).

The CDR3 DNA reads TGTGCCAGCAATGGGGGCGTAATGACTGGGGAGCTGTTTTTT. This sequence encodes CASNGGVMTGELFF. The chain recombines TRBV7-9 with TRBJ2-2; the D gene is possibly TRBD1 (6 bases). The CDR3 spans 14 residues. The V gene's germline CDR1 is SEHNR and CDR2 FQNEAQ (reference sequence). Trimming took 7 bases from V and 8 from J, leaving 17 bases between them.

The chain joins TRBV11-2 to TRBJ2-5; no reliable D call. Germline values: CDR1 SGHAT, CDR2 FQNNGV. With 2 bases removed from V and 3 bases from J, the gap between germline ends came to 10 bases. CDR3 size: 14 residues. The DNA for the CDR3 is TGTGCCAGCAGCTTACAGTGGTCAGAAGAGACCCAGTACTTC. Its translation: CASSLQWSEETQYF.

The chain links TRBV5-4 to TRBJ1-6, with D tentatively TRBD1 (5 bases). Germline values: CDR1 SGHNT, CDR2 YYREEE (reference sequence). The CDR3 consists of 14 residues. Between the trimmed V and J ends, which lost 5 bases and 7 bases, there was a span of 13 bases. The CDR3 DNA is TGTGCCAGCAGGAGGGACGGACTCAATTCACCCCTCCACTTT. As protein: CASRRDGLNSPLHF.

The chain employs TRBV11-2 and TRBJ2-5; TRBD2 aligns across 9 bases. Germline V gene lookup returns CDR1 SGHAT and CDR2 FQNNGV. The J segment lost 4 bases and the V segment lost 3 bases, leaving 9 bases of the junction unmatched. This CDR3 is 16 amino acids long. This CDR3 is CASSLVIAGVGETQYF. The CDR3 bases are TGTGCCAGCAGCTTGGTTATAGCGGGGGTGGGAGAGACCCAGTACTTC.

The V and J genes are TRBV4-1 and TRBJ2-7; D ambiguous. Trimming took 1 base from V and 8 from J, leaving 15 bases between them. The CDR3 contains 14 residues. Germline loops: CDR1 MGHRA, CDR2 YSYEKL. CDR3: CASSQAVGWDKQYF. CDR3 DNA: TGCGCCAGCAGCCAAGCGGTAGGGTGGGATAAGCAGTACTTC.

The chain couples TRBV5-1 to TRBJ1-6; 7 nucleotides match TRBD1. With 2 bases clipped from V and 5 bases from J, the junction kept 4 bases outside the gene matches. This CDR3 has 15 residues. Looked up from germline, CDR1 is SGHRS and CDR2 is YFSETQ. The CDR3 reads CASSLNQGDNSPLHF. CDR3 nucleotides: TGCGCCAGCAGCTTAAATCAGGGGGATAATTCACCCCTCCACTTT.

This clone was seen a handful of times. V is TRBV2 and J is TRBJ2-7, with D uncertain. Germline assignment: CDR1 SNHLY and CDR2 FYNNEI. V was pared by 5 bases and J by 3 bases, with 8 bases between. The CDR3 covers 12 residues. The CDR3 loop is CASSLTGYEQYF. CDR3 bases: TGTGCCAGCAGTCTTACGGGCTACGAGCAGTACTTC.

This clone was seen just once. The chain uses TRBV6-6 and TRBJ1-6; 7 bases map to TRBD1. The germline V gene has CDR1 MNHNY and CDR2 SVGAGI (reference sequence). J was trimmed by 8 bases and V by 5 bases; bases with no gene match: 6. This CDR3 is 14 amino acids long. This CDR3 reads CASSLVGGDSPLHF. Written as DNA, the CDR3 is TGTGCCAGCAGTCTGGTAGGGGGCGATTCACCCCTCCACTTT.

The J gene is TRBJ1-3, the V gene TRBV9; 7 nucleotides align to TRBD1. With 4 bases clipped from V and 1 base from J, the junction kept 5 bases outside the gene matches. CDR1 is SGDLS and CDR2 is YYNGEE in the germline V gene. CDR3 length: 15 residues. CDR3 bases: TGTGCCAGCAGCACCACGACAGGGTCTGGAAACACCATATATTTT. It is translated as CASSTTTGSGNTIYF.

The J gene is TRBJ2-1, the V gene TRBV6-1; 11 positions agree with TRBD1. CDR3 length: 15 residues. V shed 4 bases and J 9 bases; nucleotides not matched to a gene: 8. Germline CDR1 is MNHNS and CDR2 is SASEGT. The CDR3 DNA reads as TGTGCCAGCAGTGCCTGGGGACAGGGGGACGCTGAGCAGTTCTTC. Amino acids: CASSAWGQGDAEQFF.

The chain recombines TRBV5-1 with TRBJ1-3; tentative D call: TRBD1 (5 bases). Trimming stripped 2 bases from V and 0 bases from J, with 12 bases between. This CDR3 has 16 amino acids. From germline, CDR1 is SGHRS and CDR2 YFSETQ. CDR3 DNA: TGCGCCAGCAGCTTAGGTTTGACAGCCTCTGGAAACACCATATATTTT. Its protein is CASSLGLTASGNTIYF.

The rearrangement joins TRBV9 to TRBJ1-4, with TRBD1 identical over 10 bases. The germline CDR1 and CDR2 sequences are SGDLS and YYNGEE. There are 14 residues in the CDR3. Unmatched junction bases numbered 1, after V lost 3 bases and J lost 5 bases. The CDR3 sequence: CASSGTGGNEKLFF. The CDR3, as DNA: TGTGCCAGCAGCGGGACAGGGGGGAATGAAAAACTGTTTTTT.

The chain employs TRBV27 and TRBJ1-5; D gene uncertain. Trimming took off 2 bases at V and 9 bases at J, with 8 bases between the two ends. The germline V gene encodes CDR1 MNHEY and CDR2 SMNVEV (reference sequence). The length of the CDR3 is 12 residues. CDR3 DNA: TGTGCCAGCAGTTTAATGAGGCGGCCCCAGCATTTT. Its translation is CASSLMRRPQHF.

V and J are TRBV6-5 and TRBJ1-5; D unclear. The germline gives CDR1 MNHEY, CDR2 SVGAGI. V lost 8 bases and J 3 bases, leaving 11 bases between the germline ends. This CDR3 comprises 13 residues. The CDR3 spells CASSVTFNQPQHF. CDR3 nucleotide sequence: TGTGCCAGCTCAGTAACATTCAATCAGCCCCAGCATTTT.

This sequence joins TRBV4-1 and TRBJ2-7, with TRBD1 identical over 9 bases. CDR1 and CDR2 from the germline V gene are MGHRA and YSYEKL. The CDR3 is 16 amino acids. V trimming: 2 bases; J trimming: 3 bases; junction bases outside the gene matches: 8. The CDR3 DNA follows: TGCGCCAGCAGCCAACTTACCGGGACAGGGATCTACGAGCAGTACTTC. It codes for CASSQLTGTGIYEQYF.

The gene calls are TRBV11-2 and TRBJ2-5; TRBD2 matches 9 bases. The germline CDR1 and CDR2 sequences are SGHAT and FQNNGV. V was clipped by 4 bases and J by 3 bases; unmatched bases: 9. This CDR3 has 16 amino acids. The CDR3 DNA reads TGTGCCAGCAGCTCGTATGGCGAGCGGGGGGAAGAGACCCAGTACTTC. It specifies CASSSYGERGEETQYF.

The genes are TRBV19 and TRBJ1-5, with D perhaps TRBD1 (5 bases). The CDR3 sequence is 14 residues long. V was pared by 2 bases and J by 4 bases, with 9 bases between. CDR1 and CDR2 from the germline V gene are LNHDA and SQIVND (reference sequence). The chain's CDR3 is CASSINPGNQPQHF. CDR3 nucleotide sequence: TGTGCCAGTAGTATAAACCCAGGGAATCAGCCCCAGCATTTT.

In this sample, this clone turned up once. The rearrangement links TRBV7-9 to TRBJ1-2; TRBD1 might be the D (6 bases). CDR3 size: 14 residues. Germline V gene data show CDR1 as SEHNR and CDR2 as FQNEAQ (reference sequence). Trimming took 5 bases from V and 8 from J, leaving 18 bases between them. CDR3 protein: CASSKQGQGWGYTF. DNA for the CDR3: TGTGCCAGCAGCAAACAGGGCCAGGGCTGGGGCTACACCTTC. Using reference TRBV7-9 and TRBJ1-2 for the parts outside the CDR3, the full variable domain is DTGVSQNPRHKITKRGQNVTFRCDPISEHNRLYWYRQTLGQGPEFLTYFQNEAQLEKSRLLSDRFSAERPKGSFSTLEIQRTEQGDSAMYLCASSKQGQGWGYTFGSGTRLTVV.

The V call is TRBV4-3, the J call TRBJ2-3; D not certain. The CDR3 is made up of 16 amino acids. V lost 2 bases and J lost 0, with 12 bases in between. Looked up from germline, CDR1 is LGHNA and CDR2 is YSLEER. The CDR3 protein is CASSQRTASSTDTQYF. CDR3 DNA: TGCGCCAGCAGCCAACGGACGGCTTCTAGCACAGATACGCAGTATTTT.

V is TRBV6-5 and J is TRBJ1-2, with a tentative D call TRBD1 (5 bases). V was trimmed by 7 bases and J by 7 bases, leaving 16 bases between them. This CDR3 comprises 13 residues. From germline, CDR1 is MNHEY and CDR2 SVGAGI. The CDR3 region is CASTIQEGGGYTF. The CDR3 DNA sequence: TGTGCCAGCACTATACAGGAGGGCGGTGGCTACACCTTC.

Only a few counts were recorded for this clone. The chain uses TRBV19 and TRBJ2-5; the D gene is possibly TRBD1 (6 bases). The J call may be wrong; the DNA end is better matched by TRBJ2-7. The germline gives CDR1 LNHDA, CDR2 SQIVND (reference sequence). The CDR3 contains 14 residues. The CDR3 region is CASSARDTLYEQYF. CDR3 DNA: TGTGCCAGTAGTGCCCGGGACACCCTCTACGAGCAGTACTTC.

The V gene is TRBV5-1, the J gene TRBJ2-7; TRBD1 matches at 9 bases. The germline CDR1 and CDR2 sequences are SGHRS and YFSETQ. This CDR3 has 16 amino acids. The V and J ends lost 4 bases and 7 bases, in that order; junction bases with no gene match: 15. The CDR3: CASSTQPGQGNGEQYF. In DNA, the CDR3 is TGCGCCAGCAGCACCCAACCGGGACAGGGAAACGGGGAGCAGTACTTC.

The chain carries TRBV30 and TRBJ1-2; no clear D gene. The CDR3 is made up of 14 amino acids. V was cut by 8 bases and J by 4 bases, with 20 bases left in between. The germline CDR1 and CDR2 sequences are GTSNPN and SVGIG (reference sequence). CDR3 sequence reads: CAVSRQANAYGYTF. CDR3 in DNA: TGTGCCGTTTCGAGGCAGGCGAACGCCTATGGCTACACCTTC.